Described below is a single TCR beta chain sequence and its context. V trimming: 1 base; J trimming: 3 bases; junction bases outside the gene matches: 9. The CDR3 length is 16 residues. Germline values: CDR1 SGHDN, CDR2 FVKESK. This specimen belongs to a study of shared T cell receptors in the human thymus. Sequencing was performed with immunoSEQ multiplex PCR; in TCRdb, only in-frame clones are kept and a portion is missing. This table has just under 550,000 clones, around 78% appearing once. These data were likewise used in another study, on human thymus T cells. This second study notes: Resections were taken during corrective heart surgery, and the thymus tissue came from these.

The V gene is TRBV14, the J gene TRBJ2-7, with 7 bases that match TRBD2. The clonotype comes from a boy under three years old with a congenital heart defect. Sequences were obtained from thymocytes. In DNA, the CDR3 is TGTGCCAGCAGCCAAGTCCCTCTAGCGGAGTTCTACGAGCAGTACTTC. Protein product: CASSQVPLAEFYEQYF.